These T cell receptor beta chains were read from a single sample in a study of blood T cell repertoires in COVID-19. This table comes from immunoSEQ multiplex PCR, and its TCRdb copy is limited to in-frame clones, with some not included. The repertoire holds approximately 88,000 clones, with around three quarters as singletons. The sample taken for sequencing was peripheral blood. These TCRs come from a woman aged 80 or over with acute or convalescent COVID-19. CDR3s include the opening cysteine and the closing phenylalanine or tryptophan. D genes are given only for firm matches. Clone size, where shown, is once, few, many, or a class for clones that have expanded.

J	V	length	size	D	DNA	CDR3
TRBJ1-4	TRBV11-2	17	NA	TRBD1	TGTGCCAGCAGCATCCCACAGGGGTGGGAAGCTAATGAAAAACTGTTTTTT	CASSIPQGWEANEKLFF
TRBJ2-7	TRBV5-4	15	NA	NA	TGTGCCAGCGCCTTAAGGCCAGGGTGGCTCTACGAGCAGTACTTC	CASALRPGWLYEQYF
TRBJ2-3	TRBV19	14	NA	NA	TGTGCCAGTAGTATTCTGACAGGTTCAGATACGCAGTATTTT	CASSILTGSDTQYF
TRBJ1-3	TRBV2	15	NA	TRBD1	TGTGCCAGCAGTGGACAGGGGGAGGTTGGAAACACCATATATTTT	CASSGQGEVGNTIYF
TRBJ2-7	TRBV7-2	14	NA	TRBD1	TGTGCCAGCAGCCGTACAGGGGTACTCTACGAGCAGTACTTC	CASSRTGVLYEQYF
TRBJ1-3	TRBV2	14	NA	NA	TGTGCCAGCAGTGGACAGATCTCTGGAAACACCATATATTTT	CASSGQISGNTIYF
TRBJ2-7	TRBV3-1/TRBV3-2	15	NA	NA	TGTGCCAGCAGCCAACCACAACTAGGGTTGAACGAGCAGTACTTC	CASSQPQLGLNEQYF
TRBJ2-5	TRBV7-5	14	NA	NA	TGTGCCAGAAGCTTAAGCGGGGGTGGAGAGACCCAGTACTTC	CARSLSGGGETQYF
TRBJ2-3	TRBV5-1	15	NA	NA	TGCGCCAGCAGCCCTGGTGTAGCGGGCACAGATACGCAGTATTTT	CASSPGVAGTDTQYF
TRBJ1-2	TRBV12-3/TRBV12-4	13	once	NA	TGTGCCAGCAGTTTATCCGGGTTCTATGGCTACACCTTC	CASSLSGFYGYTF
TRBJ2-7	TRBV2	13	NA	TRBD1	TGTGCCAGCAGTGGGGACAGATCCTACGAGCAGTACTTC	CASSGDRSYEQYF
TRBJ2-1	TRBV11-1	15	NA	TRBD1	TGTGCCAGCAGCTCCGACAGGGGGGGGTGGAATGAGCAGTTCTTC	CASSSDRGGWNEQFF
TRBJ1-1	TRBV18	15	few	TRBD1	TGTGCCAGCTCACCATCCGGGACAGGATATACTGAAGCTTTCTTT	CASSPSGTGYTEAFF
TRBJ1-4	TRBV2	15	NA	TRBD1	TGTGCCAGCAGCAAAACAGGGGTTCGGGGTGAAAAACTGTTTTTT	CASSKTGVRGEKLFF
TRBJ2-7	TRBV7-9	14	NA	TRBD1	TGTGCCAGCAGCTCGGGACAGGGGCCGTACGAGCAGTACTTC	CASSSGQGPYEQYF
TRBJ2-5	TRBV5-3	13	NA	NA	TGTGCCAGAAGCAAGACAGGAGAAGAGACCCAGTACTTC	CARSKTGEETQYF
TRBJ1-6	TRBV7-2	13	NA	TRBD1	TGTGCCAGCAGCTTAGCACCAGGGGGCGCGAGGGACTTT	CASSLAPGGARDF
TRBJ2-3	TRBV6-2/TRBV6-3	14	NA	TRBD2	TGTGCCAGCAGTCACAGCGGGAGCCCAGATACGCAGTATTTT	CASSHSGSPDTQYF
TRBJ2-1	TRBV29-1	16	NA	NA	TGCAGCGTTGGGGGTTCACAGTACGGAGGGTACAATGAGCAGTTCTTC	CSVGGSQYGGYNEQFF
TRBJ2-5	TRBV9	14	NA	TRBD2	TGTGCCAGCAGCGCCACGGGGGGGTCAGAGACCCAGTACTTC	CASSATGGSETQYF
TRBJ1-1	TRBV4-1	16	NA	NA	TGCGCCAGCAGCCAGCAACCGGGACTTACGAACACTGAAGCTTTCTTT	CASSQQPGLTNTEAFF
TRBJ2-6	TRBV10-3	16	once	TRBD1	TGTGCCATATCCGGGACAGGGGGTGATGGGGCCAACGTCCTGACTTTC	CAISGTGGDGANVLTF